This T cell receptor beta chain was identified during a study of OX40 agonist ivuxolimab in advanced cancers. Blood sampling took place at baseline, cycle 4 day 1, and cycle 7 day 1. Using immunoSEQ multiplex PCR, the repertoire was profiled, and TCRdb retains in-frame clones only, with some absent. This table holds fewer than 85,000 clones, 75% to 85% found once. Regarding this clone: What it binds is unknown.

Broader study findings: CD4+ and CD8+ T cells in blood underwent clonal expansion by week 6 at 0.1 to 3.0 mg/kg. Patients with a partial response at 0.1-3.0 mg/kg had among the lowest clonal expansion.

The CDR3 consists of 18 residues. V lost 2 bases and J lost 6; bases outside the gene matches: 10. Germline V gene data show CDR1 as SGHAT and CDR2 as FQNNGV. This chain links TRBV11-2 with TRBJ1-6, with 10 bases aligning to TRBD1. The source was CD4+ or CD8+ T cells sorted from blood, collected in a trial of the OX40 agonist ivuxolimab. This clonotype was sampled from an adult with an advanced solid tumor such as melanoma, head and neck, liver or kidney cancer. The CDR3: CASSLRRTGGSRNSPLHF. For the CDR3, the DNA is TGTGCCAGCAGCTTAAGGCGGACAGGGGGTTCTCGTAATTCACCCCTCCACTTT. The full variable domain, in which reference TRBV11-2 and TRBJ1-6 provide the parts outside the CDR3, is EAGVAQSPRYKIIEKRQSVAFWCNPISGHATLYWYQQILGQGPKLLIQFQNNGVVDDSQLPKDRFSAERLKGVDSTLKIQPAKLEDSAVYLCASSLRRTGGSRNSPLHFGNGTRLTVT.